The 26 T cell receptor beta chains below all came from one sample that was sequenced in a study of shared clonotypes between healthy human individuals. Data came from immunoSEQ multiplex PCR; TCRdb stores just in-frame clones and leaves some out. The data contain some 1 million clones, roughly 75% of them singletons. Sequencing was carried out using memory CD4+ T cells sorted from blood. Subset indicated: CD45RA-negative fraction. These receptors all stem from a man aged 18 to 30 in good health.

This clone came up many times. The CDR3 coding sequence is TGTGCCTGGAGTCGAGGGGGTGACACCGGGGAGCTGTTTTTT. This codes for CAWSRGGDTGELFF. The V and J genes are TRBV30 and TRBJ2-2; D is perhaps TRBD1 (6 bases). V dropped 2 bases and J dropped 3 bases, with 10 bases sitting between them. Germline V gives CDR1 GTSNPN, CDR2 SVGIG (reference sequence). The CDR3 runs 14 residues.

This chain connects TRBV2 to TRBJ2-7, with D perhaps matching TRBD2 (5 bases). The germline gives CDR1 SNHLY, CDR2 FYNNEI. The CDR3 is made up of 13 amino acids. V gave up 5 bases and J gave up 7 bases, with 15 bases separating them. CDR3 sequence: CASSYEPSKEQYF. The DNA for the CDR3 is TGTGCCAGCAGTTATGAGCCTAGCAAAGAGCAGTACTTC.

The rearrangement links TRBV5-1 to TRBJ1-2; D unclear. Trimming removed 1 base from V and 8 bases from J, with 18 bases in between. This CDR3 spans 15 amino acids. In germline, CDR1 is SGHRS, CDR2 YFSETQ. The CDR3 DNA reads TGCGCCAGCAGCTTGACGCCAACCGAAGAATCAGGCTACACCTTC. It encodes CASSLTPTEESGYTF.

The chain uses TRBV7-2 and TRBJ1-3; TRBD1 aligns across 9 bases. The germline gives CDR1 SGHTA, CDR2 FQGNSA. The junction had 6 bases not matched to a gene; V was cut back by 5 bases and J by 4 bases. The CDR3 is 15 amino acids. The CDR3 region is CASSIDRGTGNTIYF. DNA for the CDR3: TGTGCCAGCAGCATTGACAGGGGGACCGGAAACACCATATATTTT. The variable domain in full, completed from reference TRBV7-2 and TRBJ1-3, reads GAGVSQSPSNKVTEKGKDVELRCDPISGHTALYWYRQSLGQGLEFLIYFQGNSAPDKSGLPSDRFSAERTGGSVSTLTIQRTQQEDSAVYLCASSIDRGTGNTIYFGEGSWLTVV.

CDR3 in amino acids: CASSTGGQGGTEAFF. The CDR3 DNA reads as TGTGCCAGTAGTACAGGTGGTCAAGGGGGGACTGAAGCTTTCTTT. The V and J genes are TRBV19 and TRBJ1-1, with D tentatively TRBD1 (6 bases). This CDR3 spans 15 amino acids. The ends were cut back, 4 bases at V and 5 bases at J, with 17 bases in the middle. Germline V gene data show CDR1 as LNHDA and CDR2 as SQIVND (reference sequence).

The rearrangement links TRBV5-1 to TRBJ2-7; TRBD1 matches at 9 bases. Trimming cost V 0 bases and J 5 bases; bases outside gene matches: 6. Germline V gene lookup returns CDR1 SGHRS and CDR2 YFSETQ. The CDR3 covers 15 residues. The CDR3 here is CASSLEGTGRNEQYF. In nucleotides, the CDR3 is TGCGCCAGCAGCTTGGAAGGGACAGGGCGAAACGAGCAGTACTTC.

The CDR3 DNA sequence: TGTGCCATCAGTGACGTTGGGGGAGTTCTTGGCTACACCTTC. This encodes CAISDVGGVLGYTF. The chain has TRBV10-3 and TRBJ1-2; perhaps TRBD1 as D (5 bases). The CDR3 is 14 residues long. Germline lookup yields CDR1 ENHRY and CDR2 SYGVKD. Trimming took 3 bases from V and 7 from J, leaving 15 bases between them.

This clone was seen ten or more times. The chain joins TRBV5-6 to TRBJ1-2; a possible D gene is TRBD1 (5 bases). The germline V gene has CDR1 SGHDT and CDR2 YYEEEE. The CDR3 loop spans 13 amino acids. V lost 2 bases and J 7 bases, leaving 12 bases between the germline ends. CDR3 in DNA: TGTGCCAGCAGCTTCGGGCAGGGTAGTGGCTACACCTTC. It codes for CASSFGQGSGYTF.

The chain links TRBV9 to TRBJ2-1, with 13 positions matching TRBD2. The junction had 2 bases not matched to a gene; V was cut back by 0 bases and J by 8 bases. The CDR3 has 15 residues. CDR1 is SGDLS and CDR2 is YYNGEE in the germline V gene. CDR3 nucleotide sequence: TGTGCCAGCAGCGTAGGGACTAGCGGGAGACATGAGCAGTTCTTC. This translates into CASSVGTSGRHEQFF.

This clone was observed a handful of times. Within the sample, other DNA sequences also encode this same CDR3. The genes are TRBV4-1 and TRBJ1-1; 12 bases align to TRBD1. Germline V gives CDR1 MGHRA, CDR2 YSYEKL. The V segment lost 3 bases and the J segment 10 bases; nucleotides outside the gene matches: 6. The CDR3 spans 14 residues. The CDR3 here is CASSHPGQGALAFF. CDR3 nucleotides: TGCGCCAGCAGCCACCCGGGACAGGGGGCCTTAGCTTTCTTT.

This clone was seen a handful of times. The chain links TRBV2 to TRBJ1-1; D unresolved. The CDR3 has 12 amino acids. Germline V gene lookup returns CDR1 SNHLY and CDR2 FYNNEI. V gave up 0 bases and J gave up 10 bases, with 9 bases separating them. The DNA for the CDR3 is TGTGCCAGCAGTGAAGCGCGCAGTGGAGCTTTCTTT. Translated: CASSEARSGAFF. Using reference TRBV2 and TRBJ1-1 for the parts outside the CDR3, the full variable domain is EPEVTQTPSHQVTQMGQEVILRCVPISNHLYFYWYRQILGQKVEFLVSFYNNEISEKSEIFDDQFSVERPDGSNFTLKIRSTKLEDSAMYFCASSEARSGAFFGQGTRLTVV.

This clone was seen only once. The CDR3 DNA is TGTGCCAGCAGCTCGACAGGGGCGGAGACCCAGTACTTC. Translation gives CASSSTGAETQYF. This rearrangement joins TRBV7-9 to TRBJ2-5, with TRBD1 identical over 8 bases. With V trimmed by 4 bases and J by 5 bases, 3 bases remained unmatched. Germline V gene sequence: CDR1 SEHNR, CDR2 FQNEAQ (reference sequence). CDR3 length equals 13 residues.

This clone was counted only a few times. The chain has TRBV27 and TRBJ1-5, with unresolved D. Trimming stripped 5 bases from V and 0 bases from J, with 20 bases between. CDR3 length: 18 amino acids. From germline, CDR1 is MNHEY and CDR2 SMNVEV (reference sequence). CDR3 residues: CASSPGGRFRGSNQPQHF. The CDR3 DNA follows: TGTGCCAGCAGTCCCGGTGGCCGATTTAGAGGTAGCAATCAGCCCCAGCATTTT.

The chain has TRBV6-5 and TRBJ2-3, with 11 bases matching TRBD1. This CDR3 has 15 amino acids. Germline V gene sequence: CDR1 MNHEY, CDR2 SVGAGI. V shed 0 bases, J shed 7 bases, and the junction held 3 bases outside the gene matches. CDR3 sequence reads: CASSYSWTGGNTQYF. CDR3 DNA sequence: TGTGCCAGCAGTTACTCCTGGACAGGGGGCAATACGCAGTATTTT.

The genes are TRBV4-1 and TRBJ1-5; 9 bases agree with TRBD1. Germline loops: CDR1 MGHRA, CDR2 YSYEKL. The CDR3 is 16 residues long. The junction had 13 bases not matched to a gene; V was cut back by 3 bases and J by 10 bases. CDR3: CASSQPGQGIIKPQHF. CDR3 coding DNA: TGCGCCAGCAGCCAGCCGGGACAGGGTATAATCAAACCCCAGCATTTT.

The chain recombines TRBV11-2 with TRBJ2-1; D gene uncertain. Trimming took 4 bases from V and 10 from J, leaving 17 bases between them. Germline-derived CDR1 and CDR2 are SGHAT and FQNNGV. The CDR3 runs to 14 residues. DNA for the CDR3: TGTGCCAGCAGCTCCTCCGTAGGTACCGGGGAGCAGTTCTTC. Amino acids: CASSSSVGTGEQFF. Full variable domain (remainder filled in from reference TRBV11-2 and TRBJ2-1): EAGVAQSPRYKIIEKRQSVAFWCNPISGHATLYWYQQILGQGPKLLIQFQNNGVVDDSQLPKDRFSAERLKGVDSTLKIQPAKLEDSAVYLCASSSSVGTGEQFFGPGTRLTVL.

This chain uses TRBV12-5 with TRBJ2-2, with 9 bases lining up with TRBD1. Germline V gene lookup returns CDR1 LGHNT and CDR2 FRNRAP. The CDR3 is 15 amino acids. V was clipped by 1 base and J by 6 bases; unmatched bases: 3. For the CDR3, the DNA is TGTGCTAGTGGTTTGGGACAGGGGGAGCCCGGGGAGCTGTTTTTT. It yields the protein CASGLGQGEPGELFF.

The chain uses TRBV6-1 and TRBJ2-3; 14 nucleotides align to TRBD2. The CDR3 contains 16 residues. The V gene end was trimmed by 3 bases and the J gene end by 4 bases; junction bases not matched to a gene: 3. Germline V CDR1 and CDR2: MNHNS, SASEGT. In DNA form, the CDR3 reads TGTGCCAGCAGTGACCCGGGACTAGCGGGGGCAGATACGCAGTATTTT. Protein product: CASSDPGLAGADTQYF.

This clone was recorded a few times. The gene calls are TRBV2 and TRBJ1-5; no clear D gene. CDR3 size: 13 residues. Trimming removed 6 bases from V and 3 bases from J, with 9 bases in between. The germline CDR1 and CDR2 sequences are SNHLY and FYNNEI. The CDR3 protein is CASSGSPNQPQHF. CDR3 nucleotides: TGTGCCAGCAGCGGGTCCCCCAATCAGCCCCAGCATTTT. The complete variable domain, with remaining parts taken from reference TRBV2 and TRBJ1-5, reads EPEVTQTPSHQVTQMGQEVILRCVPISNHLYFYWYRQILGQKVEFLVSFYNNEISEKSEIFDDQFSVERPDGSNFTLKIRSTKLEDSAMYFCASSGSPNQPQHFGDGTRLSIL.

The chain couples TRBV7-9 to TRBJ1-2, with TRBD1 matching over 7 bases. This CDR3 has 15 amino acids. The germline V gene has CDR1 SEHNR and CDR2 FQNEAQ (reference sequence). The V and J ends lost 5 bases and 4 bases, in that order; junction bases with no gene match: 10. DNA for the CDR3: TGTGCCAGCAGCGGACGGGACAGCTTATTCTATGGCTACACCTTC. Amino acids: CASSGRDSLFYGYTF.

This clone was detected many times. This same CDR3 is encoded by further DNA sequences in the sample. This chain connects TRBV7-2 to TRBJ2-5; the D is unclear. Germline lookup yields CDR1 SGHTA and CDR2 FQGNSA. The V end lost 1 base, the J end lost 5 bases, and 2 bases lay between the germline ends. There are 11 residues in the CDR3. Written as DNA, the CDR3 is TGTGCCAGCAGCTTAGTGGAGACCCAGTACTTC. Residues: CASSLVETQYF.

The chain's CDR3 is CAISTDVLEQYF. DNA of the CDR3: TGTGCCATCAGTACCGACGTACTCGAGCAGTACTTC. The chain recombines TRBV10-3 with TRBJ2-7; D not resolved. The CDR3 contains 12 residues. Trimming removed 5 bases from V and 6 bases from J, with 11 bases in between. The germline V gene encodes CDR1 ENHRY and CDR2 SYGVKD.

V and J are TRBV15 and TRBJ2-7, with 8 bases fitting TRBD2. The CDR3 consists of 15 residues. Germline lookup yields CDR1 LNHNV and CDR2 YYDKDF (reference sequence). The trim removed 1 base at V and 6 bases at J, leaving 8 bases unmatched. The CDR3 nucleotides are TGTGCCACCAGCAGAGCGGGGGGGGGCCCTCTCGAGCAGTACTTC. It yields the protein CATSRAGGGPLEQYF.

This chain uses TRBV7-2 with TRBJ2-7; 10 bases are shared with TRBD1. The germline V gene encodes CDR1 SGHTA and CDR2 FQGNSA. The CDR3 is 14 amino acids. The ends lost 6 bases at V and 5 bases at J; junction bases unmatched: 7. The chain's CDR3 is CASRRQGASNEQYF. The CDR3 region has the DNA TGTGCCAGCAGACGACAGGGGGCAAGCAACGAGCAGTACTTC.

The chain links TRBV6-5 to TRBJ1-5; 8 nucleotides agree with TRBD1. This CDR3 is 14 amino acids long. The V gene's germline CDR1 is MNHEY and CDR2 SVGAGI. V was pared by 4 bases and J by 11 bases, with 10 bases of the junction left unmatched. CDR3 coding DNA: TGTGCCAGCAGTTCCAGGGGGCCCCACACGTCCCAGCATTTT. Encoded protein: CASSSRGPHTSQHF.

The V and J genes are TRBV18 and TRBJ2-7, with D perhaps assigned TRBD1 or TRBD2 (6 bases each). Trimming left V 3 bases short and J 6 bases short, with 12 bases between. The length of the CDR3 is 13 residues. Germline values: CDR1 KGHSH, CDR2 LQKENI. CDR3 coding DNA: TGTGCCAGCTCACCGAATGAGGGGGGCGAGCAGTACTTC. This gives the protein CASSPNEGGEQYF. The variable domain in full, completed from reference TRBV18 and TRBJ2-7, reads NAGVMQNPRHLVRRRGQEARLRCSPMKGHSHVYWYRQLPEEGLKFMVYLQKENIIDESGMPKERFSAEFPKEGPSILRIQQVVRGDSAAYFCASSPNEGGEQYFGPGTRLTVT.